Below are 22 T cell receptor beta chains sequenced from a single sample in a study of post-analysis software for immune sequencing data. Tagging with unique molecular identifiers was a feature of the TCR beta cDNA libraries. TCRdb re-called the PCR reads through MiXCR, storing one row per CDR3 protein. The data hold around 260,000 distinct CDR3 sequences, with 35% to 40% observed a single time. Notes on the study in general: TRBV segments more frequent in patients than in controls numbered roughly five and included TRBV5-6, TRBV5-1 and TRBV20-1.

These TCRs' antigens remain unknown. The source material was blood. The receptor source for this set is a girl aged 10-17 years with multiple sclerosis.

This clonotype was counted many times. The CDR3 is CASSKTTGPKNIQYF. CDR3 DNA sequence: TGTGCCAGCAGTAAAACGACAGGGCCCAAAAACATTCAGTACTTC. The gene calls are TRBV2 and TRBJ2-4, with 7 nucleotides matching TRBD1. The CDR3 sequence is 15 residues long. Germline lookup yields CDR1 SNHLY and CDR2 FYNNEI. V dropped 5 bases and J dropped 2; count of bases not matched to a gene: 6.

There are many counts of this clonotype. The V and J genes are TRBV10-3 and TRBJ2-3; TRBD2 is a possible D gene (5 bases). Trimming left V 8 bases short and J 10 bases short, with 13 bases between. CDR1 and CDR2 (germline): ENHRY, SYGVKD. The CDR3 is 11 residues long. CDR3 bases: TGTGCCATCTCCGAATACGGGGCGCAGTATTTT. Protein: CAISEYGAQYF.

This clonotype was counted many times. CDR3: CASSLISSGANVLTF. DNA of the CDR3: TGCGCCAGCAGCTTGATCAGCTCTGGGGCCAACGTCCTGACTTTC. The chain employs TRBV5-1 and TRBJ2-6; no clear D. The CDR3 is 15 residues long. V lost 1 base and J lost 0, with 5 bases in between. The germline CDR1 and CDR2 sequences are SGHRS and YFSETQ.

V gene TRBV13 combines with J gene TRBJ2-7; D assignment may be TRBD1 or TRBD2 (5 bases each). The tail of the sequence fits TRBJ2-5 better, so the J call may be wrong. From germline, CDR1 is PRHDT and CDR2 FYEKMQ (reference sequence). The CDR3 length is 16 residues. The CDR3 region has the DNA TGTGCCAGCAGCAGAGGCACGACAGAGGGCGGAGAGACCCAGTACTTC. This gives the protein CASSRGTTEGGETQYF.

The CDR3, as DNA: TGTGCCAGCAGCCCGCCGGGCAGTACGCAGTATTTT. It specifies CASSPPGSTQYF. The V call is TRBV27, the J call TRBJ2-3; D remains unclear. There are 12 residues in the CDR3. In germline, CDR1 is MNHEY, CDR2 SMNVEV (reference sequence). V was shortened by 6 bases and J by 8 bases, with 12 bases between the two germline ends.

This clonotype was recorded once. The DNA of the CDR3 is TGCAGCGTTGAAGATGGGGCGGTGACCCAGTACTTC. Encoded protein: CSVEDGAVTQYF. The chain couples TRBV29-1 to TRBJ2-5; D may be TRBD1 (5 bases). CDR3 length equals 12 residues. The V end lost 0 bases, the J end lost 7 bases, and 9 bases lay between the germline ends. Germline CDR1 SQVTM, CDR2 ANQGSEA.

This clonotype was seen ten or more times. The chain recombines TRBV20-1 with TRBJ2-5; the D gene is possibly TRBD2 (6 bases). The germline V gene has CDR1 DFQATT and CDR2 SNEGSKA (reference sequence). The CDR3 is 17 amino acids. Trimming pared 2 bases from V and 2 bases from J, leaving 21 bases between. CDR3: CSARTPPFREFQETQYF. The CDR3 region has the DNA TGCAGTGCTAGAACCCCTCCCTTCCGGGAGTTTCAAGAGACCCAGTACTTC.

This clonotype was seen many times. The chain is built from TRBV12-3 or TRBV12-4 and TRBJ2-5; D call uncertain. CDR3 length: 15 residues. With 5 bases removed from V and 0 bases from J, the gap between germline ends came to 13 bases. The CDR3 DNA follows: TGTGCCAGCAGTCCAGATGGACGCTACCAAGAGACCCAGTACTTC. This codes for CASSPDGRYQETQYF.

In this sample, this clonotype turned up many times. CDR3: CASSARRGGLAGGTDTQYF. In DNA, the CDR3 is TGTGCCAGCAGCGCTCGTAGAGGGGGACTAGCGGGGGGCACAGATACGCAGTATTTT. The V gene is TRBV9, the J gene TRBJ2-3; 14 bases map to TRBD2. V dropped 3 bases and J dropped 1; count of bases not matched to a gene: 10. Per germline, CDR1 SGDLS and CDR2 YYNGEE. There are 19 residues in the CDR3.

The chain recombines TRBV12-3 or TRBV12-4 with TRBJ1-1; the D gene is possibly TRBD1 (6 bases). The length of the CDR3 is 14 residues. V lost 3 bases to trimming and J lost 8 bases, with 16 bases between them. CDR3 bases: TGTGCCAGCAGTTTGGGTCCCTCGGGGGCCGAAGCTTTCTTT. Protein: CASSLGPSGAEAFF.

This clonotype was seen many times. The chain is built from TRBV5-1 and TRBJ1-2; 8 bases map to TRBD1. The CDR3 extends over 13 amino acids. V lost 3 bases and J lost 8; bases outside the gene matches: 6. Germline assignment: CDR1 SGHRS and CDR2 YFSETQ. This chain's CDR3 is CASSSGQGLGYTF. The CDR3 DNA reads TGCGCCAGCAGCTCCGGACAGGGTTTGGGCTACACCTTC.

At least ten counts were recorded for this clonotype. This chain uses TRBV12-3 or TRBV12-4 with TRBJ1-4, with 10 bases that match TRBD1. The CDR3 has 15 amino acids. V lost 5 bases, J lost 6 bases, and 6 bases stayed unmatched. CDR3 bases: TGTGCCAGCAGTCTCCGACAGGGGGCTCATGAAAAACTGTTTTTT. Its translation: CASSLRQGAHEKLFF.

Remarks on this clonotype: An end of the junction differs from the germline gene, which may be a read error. The CDR3 nucleotides read TGTGCCGGCAGTCCGGGCGTGGGGTATGGCTACACCTTC. It encodes CAGSPGVGYGYTF. The chain couples TRBV2 to TRBJ1-2; D ambiguous. Germline CDR1 is SNHLY and CDR2 is FYNNEI. The CDR3 is 13 residues long.

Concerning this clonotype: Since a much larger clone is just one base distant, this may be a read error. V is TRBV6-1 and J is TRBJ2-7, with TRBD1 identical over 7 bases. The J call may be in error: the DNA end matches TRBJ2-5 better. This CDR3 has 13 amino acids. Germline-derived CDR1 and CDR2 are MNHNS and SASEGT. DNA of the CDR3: TGTGCCAGCAGGGAAGGAGAGGGGGCGACCCAGTACTTC. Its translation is CASREGEGATQYF.

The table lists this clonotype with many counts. The CDR3: CASSPGNSPLHF. The DNA for the CDR3 is TGTGCCAGCAGCCCAGGGAATTCACCCCTCCACTTT. The chain carries TRBV7-9 and TRBJ1-6, with TRBD1 as a possible D gene (5 bases). Trimming took 5 bases from V and 7 from J, leaving 6 bases between them. The length of the CDR3 is 12 residues. The germline V gene has CDR1 SEHNR and CDR2 FQNEAQ (reference sequence).

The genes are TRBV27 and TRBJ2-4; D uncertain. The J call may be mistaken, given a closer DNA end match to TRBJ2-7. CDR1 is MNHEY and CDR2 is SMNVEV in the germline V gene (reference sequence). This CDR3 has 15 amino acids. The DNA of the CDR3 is TGTGCCAGCAGTTTATCGCAGGCCACGTGCTCCGAGCAGTACTTC. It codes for CASSLSQATCSEQYF.

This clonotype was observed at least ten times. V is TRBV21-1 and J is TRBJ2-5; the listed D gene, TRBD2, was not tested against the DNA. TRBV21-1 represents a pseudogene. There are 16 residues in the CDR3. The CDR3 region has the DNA TGTGCCAGCAGCAAACGACCGCTACTGTTCCAAGAGACCCAGTACTTC. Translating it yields CASSKRPLLFQETQYF.

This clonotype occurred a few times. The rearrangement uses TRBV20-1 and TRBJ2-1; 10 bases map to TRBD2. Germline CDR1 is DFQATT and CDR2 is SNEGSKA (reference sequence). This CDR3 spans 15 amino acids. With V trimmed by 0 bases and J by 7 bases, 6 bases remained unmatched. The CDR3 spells CSARDQERGGNEQFF. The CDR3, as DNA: TGCAGTGCTAGAGATCAAGAGCGGGGGGGGAATGAGCAGTTCTTC.

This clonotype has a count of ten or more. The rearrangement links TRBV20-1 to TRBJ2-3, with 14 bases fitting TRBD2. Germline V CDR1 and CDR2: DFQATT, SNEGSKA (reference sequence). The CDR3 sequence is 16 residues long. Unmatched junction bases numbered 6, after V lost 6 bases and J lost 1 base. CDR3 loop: CSATGTSGRGTDTQYF. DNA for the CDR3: TGCAGTGCAACCGGGACTAGCGGGAGAGGCACAGATACGCAGTATTTT.

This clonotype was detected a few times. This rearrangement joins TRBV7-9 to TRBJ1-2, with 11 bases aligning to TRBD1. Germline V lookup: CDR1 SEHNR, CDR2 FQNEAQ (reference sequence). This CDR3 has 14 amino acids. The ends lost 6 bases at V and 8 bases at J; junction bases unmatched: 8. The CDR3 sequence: CASSLDRGPRGYTF. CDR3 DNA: TGTGCCAGCAGTTTGGACAGGGGGCCCCGCGGCTACACCTTC.

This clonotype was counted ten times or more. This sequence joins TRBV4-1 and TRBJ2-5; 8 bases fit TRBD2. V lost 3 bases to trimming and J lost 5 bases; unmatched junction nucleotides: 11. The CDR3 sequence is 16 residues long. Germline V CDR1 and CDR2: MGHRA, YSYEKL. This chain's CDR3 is CASSQTLGLDIETQYF. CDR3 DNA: TGCGCCAGCAGCCAGACCCTGGGACTAGATATTGAGACCCAGTACTTC.

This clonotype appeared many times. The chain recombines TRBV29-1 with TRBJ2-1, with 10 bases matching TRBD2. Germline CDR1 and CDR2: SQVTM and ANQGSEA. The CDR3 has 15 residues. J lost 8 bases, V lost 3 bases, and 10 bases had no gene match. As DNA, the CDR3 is TGCAGCGTTGAGCCGGCTAGCGGGAGAGGGGATGAGCAGTTCTTC. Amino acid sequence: CSVEPASGRGDEQFF.